This T cell receptor (beta chain) was sequenced during a study of Graves' ophthalmopathy and Graves' hyperthyroidism. The overall study: Investigators collected peripheral blood at initial diagnosis, before any treatment was given. The study's findings and limits: The blood repertoire also included most expanded thyroid clonotypes above 0.001 frequency.

RNA transcripts served as template for amplifying TCR beta CDR3 sequences. An opening RT-PCR round employed HTBI primers and preceded a second-round multiplex PCR. TCRdb independently ran MiXCR on the multiplex PCR reads; one entry per CDR3 protein. The table includes about 240,000 distinct CDR3 sequences, around 50% detected once. As regards this clonotype: Its antigen is not identified.

Material for sequencing was peripheral blood. This clonotype originated in an adult man with Graves' ophthalmopathy.

The CDR3 coding sequence is TGCAGTGAATTCAGGGGCCGAGGCGGCTACACCTTC. Its translation is CSEFRGRGGYTF. The genes are TRBV29-1 and TRBJ1-2, with D possibly TRBD1 on 6 matching bases. The CDR3 contains 12 residues. CDR1 is SQVTM, CDR2 ANQGSEA, per germline.